Listed below are T cell receptor beta chains from one sample, sequenced in a study of cytomegalovirus exposure and HLA in healthy donors. This table comes from immunoSEQ multiplex PCR, and its TCRdb copy is limited to in-frame clones, with some not included. Of 150,000 to 200,000 clones listed, about four fifths are singletons. Sequenced input: PBMCs. The receptors come from a man aged 50-60 years in good health and CMV-seropositive. Both conserved end residues are part of each CDR3. The D gene is left open where the match is weak. Only part of the rows carry a size: once, few, many, or a class if the clone is expanded.

d_call	v_call	clone_size	j_call	cdr3_aa	cdr3_nt
TRBD2	TRBV9	once	TRBJ2-5	CASSVGTSGGGTQYF	TGTGCCAGCAGCGTCGGGACTAGCGGGGGGGGGACCCAGTACTTC
TRBD1	TRBV6-1	NA	TRBJ2-7	CASSEGTGLAYEQYF	TGTGCCAGCAGTGAAGGGACAGGGCTTGCCTACGAGCAGTACTTC
NA	TRBV7-3	NA	TRBJ2-2	CASSSETRSGELFF	TGTGCCAGCAGCTCCGAGACTAGGTCCGGGGAGCTGTTTTTT
NA	TRBV19	NA	TRBJ2-7	CASKSQGSEQYF	TGTGCCAGTAAGTCACAGGGTTCCGAGCAGTACTTC
NA	TRBV28	NA	TRBJ2-5	CASSAPTSKWQETQYF	TGTGCCAGCAGTGCCCCGACTAGTAAGTGGCAAGAGACCCAGTACTTC
TRBD1	TRBV28	NA	TRBJ1-2	CASSSADREGYTF	TGTGCCAGCAGTTCAGCCGACAGGGAAGGCTACACCTTC
NA	TRBV6-6	NA	TRBJ1-2	CASSADSEGDGYTF	TGTGCCAGCAGTGCGGACAGCGAGGGGGATGGCTACACCTTC
NA	TRBV29-1	NA	TRBJ2-4	CSVEDTLRLHGQGRRNIQYF	TGCAGCGTTGAAGATACCCTCCGTTTGCATGGGCAGGGGCGACGGAACATTCAGTACTTC
NA	TRBV7-3	NA	TRBJ2-2	CASSLKPGVGELFF	TGTGCCAGCAGCTTAAAGCCGGGTGTCGGGGAGCTGTTTTTT
TRBD2	TRBV5-8	NA	TRBJ2-7	CASSLSGGYTYEQYF	TGTGCCAGCAGCTTGTCCGGGGGGTACACCTACGAGCAGTACTTC
TRBD2	TRBV18	NA	TRBJ2-3	CASSPETSGTTDTQYF	TGTGCCAGCTCACCAGAGACTAGCGGGACGACAGATACGCAGTATTTT
NA	TRBV9	NA	TRBJ2-7	CASSVVQGGEQYF	TGTGCCAGCAGCGTAGTTCAGGGCGGCGAGCAGTACTTC
NA	TRBV28	NA	TRBJ2-3	CASSSRYRAQAGDTQYF	TGTGCCAGCAGTTCGAGATACAGGGCCCAAGCTGGGGATACGCAGTATTTT
TRBD1	TRBV5-1	few	TRBJ2-7	CASSLVGGQGPYEQYF	TGCGCCAGCAGCTTGGTGGGGGGACAGGGCCCCTACGAGCAGTACTTC
NA	TRBV5-4	NA	TRBJ2-5	CASSLQVQETQYF	TGTGCCAGCAGCCTTCAGGTCCAAGAGACCCAGTACTTC
TRBD1	TRBV6-6	few	TRBJ2-5	CASRLTGANLGTQYF	TGTGCCAGCAGGTTGACAGGGGCGAACCTGGGGACCCAGTACTTC
TRBD2	TRBV2	once	TRBJ2-1	CASISGRNNEQFF	TGTGCCAGCATTAGCGGGAGGAATAATGAGCAGTTCTTC
TRBD2	TRBV29-1	NA	TRBJ2-1	CSVRGLAGEQFF	TGCAGCGTTCGAGGACTAGCGGGTGAGCAGTTCTTC
NA	TRBV10-3	once	TRBJ2-2	CAISESTGKASEHRELFF	TGTGCCATCAGTGAGTCGACTGGCAAAGCAAGCGAACACCGGGAGCTGTTTTTT
NA	TRBV6-5	NA	TRBJ1-5	CASSRPGVDQPQHF	TGTGCCAGCAGCAGACCAGGGGTCGATCAGCCCCAGCATTTT
NA	TRBV19	NA	TRBJ2-2	CASEGNTGELFF	TGTGCCAGTGAGGGCAACACCGGGGAGCTGTTTTTT
NA	TRBV5-6	NA	TRBJ1-5	CASSLAGQGWNTQPQHF	TGTGCCAGCAGCTTGGCGGGCCAGGGATGGAATACTCAGCCCCAGCATTTT
TRBD1	TRBV30	NA	TRBJ1-1	CAWQRSGGVSGAEAFF	TGTGCCTGGCAACGATCAGGGGGCGTATCCGGCGCTGAAGCTTTCTTT
NA	TRBV19	few	TRBJ1-4	CASSSGGEANEKLFF	TGTGCCAGTAGTTCGGGGGGCGAGGCTAATGAAAAACTGTTTTTT
NA	TRBV6-5	NA	TRBJ2-5	CASSPQGSRETQYF	TGTGCCAGCAGTCCACAGGGAAGTAGGGAGACCCAGTACTTC
TRBD1	TRBV28	NA	TRBJ2-7	CASSFGTGLTYEQYF	TGTGCCAGCAGTTTTGGGACAGGCTTGACCTACGAGCAGTACTTC
TRBD2	TRBV6-1	once	TRBJ2-5	CASSEREGETQYF	TGTGCCAGCAGTGAAAGGGAGGGGGAGACCCAGTACTTC
NA	TRBV6-1	NA	TRBJ2-7	CASSEAPSAYYEQYF	TGTGCCAGCAGTGAAGCGCCCAGCGCCTACTACGAGCAGTACTTC
NA	TRBV5-5	NA	TRBJ1-1	CASSLGGVNTEAFF	TGTGCCAGCAGCTTGGGGGGGGTGAACACTGAAGCTTTCTTT
NA	TRBV5-4	NA	TRBJ2-1	CASSLDPAANNEQFF	TGTGCCAGCAGCTTGGACCCAGCGGCTAACAATGAGCAGTTCTTC
NA	TRBV6-1	NA	TRBJ1-4	CASSPRGRDEKLFF	TGTGCCAGCAGTCCAAGGGGGAGGGATGAAAAACTGTTTTTT
NA	TRBV18	NA	TRBJ1-3	CASSQSRRTSGNTIYF	TGTGCCAGCTCACAATCCCGTCGGACATCCGGAAACACCATATATTTT
NA	TRBV4-2	NA	TRBJ2-1	CASSQNRGNEQFF	TGTGCCAGCAGCCAAAATCGGGGGAATGAGCAGTTCTTC
TRBD1	TRBV5-1	NA	TRBJ1-2	CASRADRGYGYTF	TGCGCCAGCAGGGCCGACAGGGGTTATGGCTACACCTTC
TRBD2	TRBV7-8	once	TRBJ2-7	CASSLAGLAGAYEQYF	TGTGCCAGCAGCTTAGCGGGACTAGCGGGGGCCTACGAGCAGTACTTC
NA	TRBV10-3	few	TRBJ2-2	CAIKKGLENTGELFF	TGTGCCATCAAGAAGGGACTGGAAAACACCGGGGAGCTGTTTTTT
TRBD2	TRBV10-3	NA	TRBJ2-6	CTISALAGASSGANVLTF	TGTACCATCAGTGCACTAGCGGGGGCGAGCTCTGGGGCCAACGTCCTGACTTTC
TRBD1	TRBV5-1	NA	TRBJ2-3	CASSLTPRGQGLTDTQYF	TGCGCCAGCAGTCTGACCCCCCGTGGACAGGGGCTGACAGATACGCAGTATTTT
TRBD2	TRBV5-1	once	TRBJ2-4	CASSPKREGRWAKNIQYF	TGCGCCAGCAGTCCGAAGCGGGAGGGCCGTTGGGCCAAAAACATTCAGTACTTC
NA	TRBV10-3	NA	TRBJ2-2	CAISEITLATGELFF	TGTGCCATCAGTGAGATAACTCTTGCCACCGGGGAGCTGTTTTTT
NA	TRBV6-1	NA	TRBJ2-5	CASSERPGQETQYF	TGTGCCAGCAGTGAAAGGCCAGGACAAGAGACCCAGTACTTC
NA	TRBV5-6	NA	TRBJ2-7	CASSLRPGVPYEQYF	TGTGCCAGCAGCTTGCGACCCGGGGTCCCCTACGAGCAGTACTTC
NA	TRBV5-1	NA	TRBJ1-4	CASSSGGVATNEKLFF	TGCGCCAGCAGCTCGGGGGGGGTTGCAACTAATGAAAAACTGTTTTTT
TRBD2	TRBV11-3	few	TRBJ2-1	CASSLTSGGNNEQFF	TGTGCCAGCAGCCTAACTAGCGGGGGCAACAATGAGCAGTTCTTC
TRBD2	TRBV5-4	few	TRBJ2-3	CASSLRLAGGTDTQYF	TGTGCCAGCAGCTTGCGCCTAGCGGGGGGCACAGATACGCAGTATTTT
NA	TRBV2	NA	TRBJ2-2	CASSAWSGNTGELFF	TGTGCCAGCAGTGCGTGGTCAGGGAACACCGGGGAGCTGTTTTTT
TRBD1	TRBV27	NA	TRBJ1-1	CASSWGTGGTEAFF	TGTGCCAGCAGTTGGGGGACAGGGGGCACTGAAGCTTTCTTT